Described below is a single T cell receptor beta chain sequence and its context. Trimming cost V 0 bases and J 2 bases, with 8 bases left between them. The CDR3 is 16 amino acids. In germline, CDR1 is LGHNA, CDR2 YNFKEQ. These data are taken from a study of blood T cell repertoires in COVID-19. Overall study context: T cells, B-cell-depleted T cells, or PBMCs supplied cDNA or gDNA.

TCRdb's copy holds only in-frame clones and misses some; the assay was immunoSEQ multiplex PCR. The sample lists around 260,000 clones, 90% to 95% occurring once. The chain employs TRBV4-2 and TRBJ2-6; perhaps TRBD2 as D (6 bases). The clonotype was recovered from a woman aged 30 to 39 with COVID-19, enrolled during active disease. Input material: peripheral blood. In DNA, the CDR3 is TGTGCCAGCAGCCAAGACGGAGGGACTGGGGCCAACGTCCTGACTTTC. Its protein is CASSQDGGTGANVLTF.